Reported below is one T cell receptor (beta chain). The PCR was carried out with 60 Vbeta primers and 13 Jbeta primers. TCRdb's copy holds only in-frame clones and misses some; the assay was immunoSEQ multiplex PCR. The repertoire holds about 120,000 clones, with 50% to 75% as singletons. This entry is derived from a study of cytomegalovirus exposure and HLA in healthy donors. V gave up 0 bases and J gave up 2 bases, with 7 bases separating them. The CDR3 has 14 amino acids. Germline V lookup: CDR1 SGHRS, CDR2 YFSETQ. The source of this sequence is a middle-aged woman in good health and CMV-seropositive. Specimen: PBMCs. The rearrangement links TRBV5-1 to TRBJ2-3; no definite D call. CDR3 sequence (DNA): TGCGCCAGCAGCTTGGACAGTAACACAGATACGCAGTATTTT. Protein: CASSLDSNTDTQYF.